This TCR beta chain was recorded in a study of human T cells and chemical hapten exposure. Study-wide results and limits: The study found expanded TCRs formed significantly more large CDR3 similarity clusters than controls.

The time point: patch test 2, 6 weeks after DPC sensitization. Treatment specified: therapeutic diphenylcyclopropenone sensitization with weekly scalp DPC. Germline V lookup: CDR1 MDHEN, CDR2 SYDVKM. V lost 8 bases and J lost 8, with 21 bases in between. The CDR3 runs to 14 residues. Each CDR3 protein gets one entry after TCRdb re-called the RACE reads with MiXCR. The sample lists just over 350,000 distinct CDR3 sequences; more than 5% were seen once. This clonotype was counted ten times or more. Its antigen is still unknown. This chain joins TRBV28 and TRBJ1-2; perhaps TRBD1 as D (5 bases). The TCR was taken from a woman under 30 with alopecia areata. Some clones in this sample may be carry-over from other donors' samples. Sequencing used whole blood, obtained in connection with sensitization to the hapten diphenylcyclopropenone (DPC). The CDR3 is CASGPEGQSRGYTF. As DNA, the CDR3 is TGTGCCAGCGGCCCAGAGGGGCAGTCACGAGGCTACACCTTC.